The table lists the clone carrying this T cell receptor (beta chain) with many counts. Its target is unknown. Sequenced by immunoSEQ multiplex PCR; TCRdb stores in-frame clones only, minus some. The table shows about 87,000 clones, with more than 70% occurring only once. Per germline, CDR1 MNHEY and CDR2 SMNVEV (reference sequence). The J segment lost 0 bases and the V segment lost 5 bases, leaving 4 bases of the junction unmatched. The CDR3 is 15 residues long. These data are taken from a study of Ad26.COV2.S vaccination and SARS-CoV-2 variants. General study points: Quantification of TCR breadth and depth may have yielded underestimates of total T cell responses. In vaccinated individuals, spike-specific CD8+ and CD4+ T cell responses reportedly displayed substantial breadth. Vaccinees displayed broader spike-specific TCR repertoires than placebo recipients.

The chain employs TRBV27 and TRBJ1-5; 7 bases map to TRBD1. This clonotype originated in a human donor who had recovered from COVID-19. This specimen was peripheral blood, taken after recovery from COVID-19. CDR3 sequence reads: CASSPGQSSNQPQHF. CDR3 DNA sequence: TGTGCCAGCAGTCCGGGACAGAGTAGCAATCAGCCCCAGCATTTT.